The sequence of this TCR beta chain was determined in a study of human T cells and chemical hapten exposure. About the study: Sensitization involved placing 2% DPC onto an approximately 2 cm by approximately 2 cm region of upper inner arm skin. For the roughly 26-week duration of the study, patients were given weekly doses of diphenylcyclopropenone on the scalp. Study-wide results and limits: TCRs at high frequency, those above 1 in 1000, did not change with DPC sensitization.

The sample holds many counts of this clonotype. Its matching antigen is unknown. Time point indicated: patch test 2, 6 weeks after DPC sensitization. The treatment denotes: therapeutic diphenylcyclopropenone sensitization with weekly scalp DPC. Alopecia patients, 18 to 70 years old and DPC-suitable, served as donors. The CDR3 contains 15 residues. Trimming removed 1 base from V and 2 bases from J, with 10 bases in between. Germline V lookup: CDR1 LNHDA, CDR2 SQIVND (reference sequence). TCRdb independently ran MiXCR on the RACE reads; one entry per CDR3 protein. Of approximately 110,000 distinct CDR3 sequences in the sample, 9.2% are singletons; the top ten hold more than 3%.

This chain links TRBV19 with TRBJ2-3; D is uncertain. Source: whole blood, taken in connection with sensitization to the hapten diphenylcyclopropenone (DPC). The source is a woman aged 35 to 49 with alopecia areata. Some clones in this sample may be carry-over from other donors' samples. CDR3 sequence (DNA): TGTGCCAGTAGTATAGCAACCTCTATCACAGATACGCAGTATTTT. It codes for CASSIATSITDTQYF. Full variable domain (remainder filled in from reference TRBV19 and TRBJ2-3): DGGITQSPKYLFRKEGQNVTLSCEQNLNHDAMYWYRQDPGQGLRLIYYSQIVNDFQKGDIAEGYSVSREKKESFPLTVTSAQKNPTAFYLCASSIATSITDTQYFGPGTRLTVL.